This T cell receptor beta chain was obtained from a study of shared clonotypes between healthy human individuals. A remark on this clone: Its cognate antigen is unknown.

Study observations and caveats: The represented genetic and exposure-history diversity was limited by the small number of donors. Sorted-subset samples were not fully sequenced, rarefaction indicated.

Cells designated naive CD8 were CD45RO-negative and were positively selected for CCR7, with terminally differentiated effector memory CD45RA+ cells excluded. The healthy adult donors were HIV-negative and reported no recent acute infections or vaccinations. Some clones are missing from TCRdb's copy, which holds only in-frame ones; the method was immunoSEQ multiplex PCR. The table includes around 700,000 clones, roughly 94% detected once. The CDR3 covers 15 residues. Trimming at V came to 4 bases and at J to 7 bases, leaving 7 bases not matched to a gene. CDR1 is SGHVS, CDR2 FNYEAQ, per germline. The chain has TRBV7-6 and TRBJ2-1, with TRBD1 identical over 10 bases. The clonotype originates from a man in his thirties or forties in good health. What was sequenced was naive CD8+ T cells sorted from blood. The CDR3 DNA reads TGTGCCAGCAGCTCTACCGGGACAGGGGAGAATGAGCAGTTCTTC. Translation gives CASSSTGTGENEQFF.